This is a list of T cell receptor beta chains from one sample in a study of T-cell memory formation after mild COVID-19. In TCRdb, the 5' RACE reads were re-called with MiXCR into one record per CDR3 protein. Here the sample spans about 300,000 distinct CDR3 sequences, just under 20% being singletons. The sequenced material came from PBMCs or a T cell subset sorted from them (not recorded which). The receptors stem from a man aged 18 to 29 who had mild COVID-19 (a few samples of this study predate the infection). Cell type and time point are not known. Both conserved end residues are part of each CDR3. A D gene is named only where the DNA matches it firmly. Expanded clones are given a class, and other clones once, few, many or no size at all.

size,D,J,V,CDR3,DNA
NA,NA,TRBJ1-1,TRBV6-5,CASSTQTENTEAFF,TGTGCCAGCAGTACCCAGACAGAGAACACTGAAGCTTTCTTT
many,NA,TRBJ2-3,TRBV5-6,CASSLNRHTDTQYF,TGTGCCAGCAGCTTGAACAGGCACACAGATACGCAGTATTTT
NA,NA,TRBJ1-1,TRBV29-1,CSVRGGDTEAFF,TGCAGCGTCAGGGGTGGGGACACTGAAGCTTTCTTT
few,NA,TRBJ2-5,TRBV3-1,CASSRLQETQYF,TGTGCCAGCAGCCGCCTACAAGAGACCCAGTACTTC
many,TRBD1,TRBJ1-1,TRBV7-2,CASSFTGDTEAFF,TGTGCCAGCAGCTTTACAGGGGACACTGAAGCTTTCTTT
few,NA,TRBJ1-2,TRBV7-2,CASSLDAGPGYTF,TGTGCCAGCAGCTTAGATGCGGGCCCTGGCTACACCTTC
NA,NA,TRBJ2-5,TRBV6-1,CAIHRAETQYF,TGTGCCATACACCGGGCAGAGACCCAGTACTTC
many,NA,TRBJ2-3,TRBV5-1,CASSRHEGGRPDTQYF,TGCGCCAGCAGCCGCCATGAAGGAGGGCGGCCAGATACGCAGTATTTT
many,NA,TRBJ1-5,TRBV15,CATSRDFPGYSNQPQHF,TGTGCCACCAGCAGAGATTTCCCAGGGTACAGCAATCAGCCCCAGCATTTT
few,NA,TRBJ2-5,TRBV6-5,CASSYSGLGSGETQYF,TGTGCCAGCAGTTACTCGGGTCTGGGCAGCGGGGAGACCCAGTACTTC
NA,NA,TRBJ2-5,TRBV15,CATSRDAAVGETQYF,TGTGCCACCAGCAGAGATGCTGCGGTCGGGGAGACCCAGTACTTC
NA,NA,TRBJ2-3,TRBV7-9,CASSSRRDTQYF,TGTGCCAGCAGCTCTAGGAGAGATACGCAGTATTTT
NA,NA,TRBJ1-1,TRBV7-3,CASSAQDAGEAFF,TGTGCCAGCAGCGCACAGGACGCGGGCGAAGCTTTCTTT
NA,NA,TRBJ2-5,TRBV11-2,CASSFKDSVLVTQYF,TGTGCCAGCAGCTTTAAGGACAGCGTTTTAGTGACCCAGTACTTC
few,NA,TRBJ2-4,TRBV4-2,CASSQRGAGNIQYF,TGTGCCAGCAGCCAACGCGGGGCCGGGAACATTCAGTACTTC
many,NA,TRBJ2-3,TRBV7-2,CASSFGGTDTQYF,TGTGCCAGCAGCTTTGGGGGCACAGATACGCAGTATTTT
few,NA,TRBJ1-2,TRBV10-3,CATTKGVDYGYTF,TGTGCCACCACAAAGGGGGTAGACTATGGCTACACCTTC
NA,NA,TRBJ2-1,TRBV23-1,CASSQEGFLYNEQFF,TGCGCCAGCAGTCAAGAGGGGTTCCTCTACAATGAGCAGTTCTTC
NA,NA,TRBJ2-5,TRBV5-1,CASSLGVANYQETQYF,TGCGCCAGCAGCTTGGGAGTTGCGAATTACCAAGAGACCCAGTACTTC
NA,NA,TRBJ1-1,TRBV7-2,CASSIRTANTEAFF,TGTGCCAGCAGCATAAGGACTGCGAACACTGAAGCTTTCTTT
NA,NA,TRBJ2-7,TRBV7-2,CASSSLAPYEQYF,TGTGCCAGCAGCTCCCTCGCCCCGTACGAGCAGTACTTC
few,TRBD2,TRBJ2-5,TRBV29-1,CSVRAGQETQYF,TGCAGCGTTCGAGCGGGGCAAGAGACCCAGTACTTC
NA,NA,TRBJ2-7,TRBV18,CASSPSQGYEQYF,TGTGCCAGCTCACCATCCCAGGGTTACGAGCAGTACTTC
NA,NA,TRBJ2-3,TRBV12-3/TRBV12-4,CASGVNTDTQYF,TGTGCCAGCGGGGTGAACACAGATACGCAGTATTTT
NA,NA,TRBJ2-1,TRBV18,CASSPPSTNEQFF,TGTGCCAGCTCACCACCCTCGACCAATGAGCAGTTCTTC
NA,TRBD2,TRBJ2-5,TRBV20-1,CSARQAGGVGETQYF,TGCAGTGCTAGACAAGCGGGGGGAGTAGGAGAGACCCAGTACTTC
NA,NA,TRBJ2-7,TRBV5-1,CASSPDGYSYEQYF,TGCGCCAGCAGCCCGGACGGGTACTCCTACGAGCAGTACTTC
few,NA,TRBJ2-5,TRBV7-2,CASRLTGLTETQYF,TGTGCCAGCAGACTTACAGGGTTGACGGAGACCCAGTACTTC
few,TRBD1,TRBJ2-5,TRBV7-2,CASSSDRGRETQYF,TGTGCCAGCAGCTCGGACAGGGGGCGGGAGACCCAGTACTTC
NA,NA,TRBJ2-3,TRBV12-3/TRBV12-4,CASSPTGRRDTQYF,TGTGCCAGCAGCCCGACAGGTCGTCGAGATACGCAGTATTTT
few,NA,TRBJ1-1,TRBV6-5,CASSSRQGAEAFF,TGTGCCAGCAGCTCCCGACAAGGAGCCGAAGCTTTCTTT
few,NA,TRBJ2-7,TRBV7-2,CASSSPGRDSSYEQYF,TGTGCCAGCAGCTCCCCCGGTCGGGATAGCTCCTACGAGCAGTACTTC
NA,TRBD1,TRBJ2-3,TRBV12-5,CASGEQQGHTQYF,TGTGCTAGTGGCGAACAACAGGGGCATACGCAGTATTTT
NA,NA,TRBJ2-7,TRBV7-2,CASSVETGTYGYEQYF,TGTGCCAGCAGCGTAGAAACCGGGACATACGGCTACGAGCAGTACTTC
NA,TRBD1,TRBJ2-1,TRBV20-1,CSARTGGNEQFF,TGCAGTGCTAGGACAGGGGGCAATGAGCAGTTCTTC
once,NA,TRBJ2-4,TRBV4-3,CASSQEGRERNIQYF,TGCGCCAGCAGCCAAGAGGGCAGGGAGAGGAACATTCAGTACTTC
NA,NA,TRBJ1-2,TRBV10-1,CASSDRRTANYGYTF,TGCGCCAGCAGTGACCGTAGGACAGCTAACTATGGCTACACCTTC
few,TRBD1,TRBJ1-1,TRBV5-1,CASTPGQTNTEAFF,TGCGCCAGCACCCCGGGACAGACGAACACTGAAGCTTTCTTT
NA,NA,TRBJ2-5,TRBV7-6,CASSLLGEQETQYF,TGTGCCAGCAGCCTACTAGGAGAGCAAGAGACCCAGTACTTC
few,TRBD2,TRBJ2-3,TRBV6-2/TRBV6-3,CASSGSGAADTQYF,TGTGCCAGCAGTGGTAGCGGGGCGGCAGATACGCAGTATTTT
many,NA,TRBJ1-1,TRBV5-1,CASSPRPGDRAFF,TGCGCCAGCAGCCCCCGTCCCGGGGATCGGGCTTTCTTT
NA,NA,TRBJ2-3,TRBV7-2,CASSLSAVLDTQYF,TGTGCCAGCAGCTTATCGGCAGTTTTAGATACGCAGTATTTT
NA,TRBD1,TRBJ2-1,TRBV6-5,CASSARGTGAYNEQFF,TGTGCCAGCAGTGCGAGGGGGACAGGGGCCTACAATGAGCAGTTCTTC
NA,NA,TRBJ1-5,TRBV7-9,CASSEVTGSQPQHF,TGTGCCAGCAGCGAAGTAACAGGGTCCCAGCCCCAGCATTTT
NA,NA,TRBJ2-1,TRBV12-3/TRBV12-4,CASSPRDIVDEQFF,TGTGCCAGCAGTCCCCGGGATATCGTCGATGAGCAGTTCTTC